The present TCR beta chain was sequenced within a study of T cells in Graves' hyperthyroidism and ophthalmopathy. Amplified regions were TCR beta CDR3 sequences from RNA transcripts. A set of HTBI primers served as the primers for a first-round RT-PCR of the TCR CDR3. TCRdb reprocessed the multiplex PCR reads via MiXCR and lists one record per CDR3 protein. This table holds 200,000 to 250,000 distinct CDR3 sequences, over 15% found once. In this sample, this clonotype turned up many times. The source of this sequence is a woman aged 18-29 years with Graves' ophthalmopathy. Sequencing used blood.

CDR3 amino acids: CAWSVGGSYTF. DNA for the CDR3: TGTGCCTGGAGTGTGGGGGGTAGTTACACCTTC. The chain joins TRBV30 to TRBJ1-2, with a tentative D call TRBD1 (5 bases). V shed 0 bases and J shed 11 bases, with 10 bases lying between them. The CDR3 contains 11 residues. The germline gives CDR1 GTSNPN, CDR2 SVGIG (reference sequence).